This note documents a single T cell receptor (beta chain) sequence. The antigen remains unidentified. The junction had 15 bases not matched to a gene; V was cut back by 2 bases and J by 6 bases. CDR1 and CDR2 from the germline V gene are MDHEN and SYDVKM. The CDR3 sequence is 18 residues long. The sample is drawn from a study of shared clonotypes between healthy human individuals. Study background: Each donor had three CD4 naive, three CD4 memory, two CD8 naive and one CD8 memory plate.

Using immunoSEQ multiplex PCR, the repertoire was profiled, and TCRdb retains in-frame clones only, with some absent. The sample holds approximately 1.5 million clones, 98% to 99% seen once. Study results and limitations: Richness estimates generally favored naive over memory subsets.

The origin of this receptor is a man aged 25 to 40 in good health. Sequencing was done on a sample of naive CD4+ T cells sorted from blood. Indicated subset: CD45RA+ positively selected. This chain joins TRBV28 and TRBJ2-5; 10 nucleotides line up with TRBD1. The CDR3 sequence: CASSLGTGVGGGGKTQYF. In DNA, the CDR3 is TGTGCCAGCAGTTTAGGGACAGGGGTTGGCGGAGGCGGAAAGACCCAGTACTTC.